These 20 T cell receptor beta chains originate from one sample sequenced in a study of Ad26.COV2.S vaccination and SARS-CoV-2 variants. Indicated treatment: about 20 received Ad26.COV2.S at low or high dose, single or two shots; about 5 received placebo; per-sample allocation not given. All samples were drawn on day 63, counting from the first vaccine or placebo injection. Some clones are missing from TCRdb's copy, which holds only in-frame ones; the method was immunoSEQ multiplex PCR. The sample has about 320,000 clones; 86% are singletons. Sequencing was performed on peripheral blood, taken in a trial of Ad26.COV2.S vaccine versus placebo. These receptors were obtained from a person aged 18-60 years who received the Ad26.COV2.S COVID-19 vaccine or a placebo.

This chain uses TRBV30 with TRBJ2-6; 11 nucleotides line up with TRBD1. The CDR3 covers 15 residues. Germline CDR1 is GTSNPN and CDR2 is SVGIG (reference sequence). The CDR3 region is CALGTGGTGANVLTF. DNA of the CDR3: TGTGCTCTCGGGACAGGGGGAACTGGGGCCAACGTCCTGACTTTC.

The genes are TRBV30 and TRBJ1-3, with TRBD1 as a possible D gene (5 bases). This CDR3 has 20 amino acids. V lost 0 bases to trimming and J lost 2 bases, with 26 bases between them. Germline V gives CDR1 GTSNPN, CDR2 SVGIG (reference sequence). In nucleotides, the CDR3 is TGTGCCTGGAGTGTTTTAAGGGGAACCTATTCTCCTATAACTGGAAACACCATATATTTT. This encodes CAWSVLRGTYSPITGNTIYF.

This CDR3 is CASSTGQGDGYTF. For the CDR3, the DNA is TGTGCCAGTAGTACGGGACAGGGTGACGGCTACACCTTC. The chain recombines TRBV19 with TRBJ1-2; 9 nucleotides agree with TRBD1. This CDR3 comprises 13 residues. Germline CDR1 is LNHDA and CDR2 is SQIVND (reference sequence). V shed 4 bases and J 8 bases; nucleotides not matched to a gene: 5.

This chain connects TRBV5-1 to TRBJ1-1; 7 bases are shared with TRBD1. Germline CDR1 and CDR2: SGHRS and YFSETQ. Trimming cost V 0 bases and J 7 bases; bases outside gene matches: 9. This CDR3 contains 15 residues. The CDR3 region has the DNA TGCGCCAGCAGCTTGGGTTCAGGGGGAAAGGTTGAAGCTTTCTTT. It codes for CASSLGSGGKVEAFF. Looking up the rest from reference TRBV5-1 and TRBJ1-1 gives the full variable domain: KAGVTQTPRYLIKTRGQQVTLSCSPISGHRSVSWYQQTPGQGLQFLFEYFSETQRNKGNFPGRFSGRQFSNSRSEMNVSTLELGDSALYLCASSLGSGGKVEAFFGQGTRLTVV.

The rearrangement uses TRBV28 and TRBJ1-2; 7 bases match TRBD1. Per germline, CDR1 MDHEN and CDR2 SYDVKM. The CDR3 length is 15 residues. V was clipped by 6 bases and J by 4 bases; unmatched bases: 11. CDR3 loop: CASSSEGGGGYGYTF. Here the CDR3 DNA reads TGTGCCAGCAGCTCCGAAGGGGGCGGGGGCTATGGCTACACCTTC.

This clone was seen a handful of times. This chain connects TRBV6-1 to TRBJ2-1; D not certain. V lost 2 bases, J lost 2 bases, and 13 bases lay in between. The CDR3 extends over 16 amino acids. The V gene's germline CDR1 is MNHNS and CDR2 SASEGT. CDR3 DNA sequence: TGTGCCAGCAGTGAATCCTCCGATAGGGCCTACAATGAGCAGTTCTTC. Its protein product is CASSESSDRAYNEQFF.

This sequence joins TRBV4-3 and TRBJ1-1; no clear D gene. Germline CDR1 is LGHNA and CDR2 is YSLEER. This CDR3 has 14 amino acids. V shed 3 bases and J shed 7 bases, with 15 bases lying between them. DNA for the CDR3: TGCGCCAGCAGCCAGGGCAGCGGAGGCTTTGAAGCTTTCTTT. This encodes CASSQGSGGFEAFF.

V and J are TRBV25-1 and TRBJ1-6, with D uncertain. This CDR3 contains 16 residues. Germline V CDR1 and CDR2: MGHDK, SYGVNS. The V gene lost 4 bases and the J gene lost 3 bases, with 13 bases spanning the gap. The CDR3 DNA reads TGTGCCAGCAGTGCGTCTGACGGATACTATAATTCACCCCTCCACTTT. Protein product: CASSASDGYYNSPLHF.

The chain combines TRBV27 with TRBJ1-6; the D gene is possibly TRBD1 (5 bases). The germline V and J ends were trimmed by 4 bases and 0 bases, with 13 bases remaining between them. The CDR3 runs 17 residues. The germline V gene encodes CDR1 MNHEY and CDR2 SMNVEV (reference sequence). CDR3 in amino acids: CASSYGAGLSYNSPLHF. DNA for the CDR3: TGTGCCAGCAGTTATGGGGCAGGGCTCTCCTATAATTCACCCCTCCACTTT.

The chain links TRBV7-6 to TRBJ1-5, with 8 bases identical to TRBD1. The CDR3 has 16 residues. CDR1 SGHVS and CDR2 FNYEAQ come from the germline V gene. V dropped 3 bases and J dropped 8; count of bases not matched to a gene: 12. The CDR3 here is CASSLGQANMPEPQHF. The CDR3 DNA follows: TGTGCCAGCAGCTTGGGACAGGCAAACATGCCTGAGCCCCAGCATTTT.

This clone was counted between two and nine times. The chain joins TRBV6-5 to TRBJ1-5; 8 bases fit TRBD1. CDR1 and CDR2 (germline): MNHEY, SVGAGI. CDR3 size: 15 residues. The junction had 6 bases not matched to a gene; V was cut back by 5 bases and J by 3 bases. CDR3 sequence reads: CASSTGQGVNQPQHF. In DNA form, the CDR3 reads TGTGCCAGCAGTACAGGACAGGGCGTCAATCAGCCCCAGCATTTT.

The chain couples TRBV9 to TRBJ1-2; D may be TRBD1 (6 bases). This CDR3 region has 14 residues. Deletions cut 2 bases from V and 4 bases from J, with 12 bases between. From germline, CDR1 is SGDLS and CDR2 YYNGEE. As DNA, the CDR3 is TGTGCCAGCAGCGTGGGGGGCTCAGGCTATGGCTACACCTTC. Translated, it gives CASSVGGSGYGYTF.

The chain is built from TRBV7-6 and TRBJ2-2; D possibly corresponds to TRBD1 (8 bases). Germline loops: CDR1 SGHVS, CDR2 FNYEAQ. V was clipped by 5 bases and J by 7 bases, with 17 bases between them. This CDR3 is built from 15 residues. DNA for the CDR3: TGTGCCAGCAGCCCTCGACAGGGGAGGGTCGGGGAGCTGTTTTTT. It encodes CASSPRQGRVGELFF.

This clone appeared a single time. The gene calls are TRBV27 and TRBJ1-5; D remains unclear. V was cut by 2 bases and J by 7 bases, with 9 bases left in between. The CDR3 totals 13 residues. Germline CDR1 is MNHEY and CDR2 is SMNVEV (reference sequence). The CDR3: CASSLMGIQPQHF. The CDR3 nucleotides read TGTGCCAGCAGTTTAATGGGTATCCAGCCCCAGCATTTT.

A few counts support this clone. The V call is TRBV2, the J call TRBJ2-7; possible D gene TRBD1, 6 bases. From germline, CDR1 is SNHLY and CDR2 FYNNEI. V was cut by 6 bases and J by 6 bases, with 15 bases left in between. The CDR3 extends over 13 amino acids. The CDR3 nucleotides read TGTGCCAGCAGCCGCGTACAGGGTAGCGAGCAGTACTTC. This translates into CASSRVQGSEQYF.

The J gene is TRBJ1-1, the V gene TRBV6-6; D may be TRBD1 (5 bases). V was trimmed by 6 bases and J by 0 bases, leaving 8 bases between them. Germline CDR1 MNHNY, CDR2 SVGAGI (reference sequence). The CDR3 is 13 residues long. The DNA of the CDR3 is TGTGCCAGCAGCAGACAGTTGAACACTGAAGCTTTCTTT. Translated: CASSRQLNTEAFF.

The chain is built from TRBV5-4 and TRBJ1-2, with TRBD1 as a possible D gene (5 bases). This CDR3 spans 14 amino acids. Germline CDR1 and CDR2: SGHNT and YYREEE (reference sequence). Trimming removed 0 bases at V and 3 bases at J, with 9 bases between. CDR3 sequence: CASSLEGADYGYTF. The CDR3 region has the DNA TGTGCCAGCAGCTTGGAAGGGGCGGACTATGGCTACACCTTC.

The V call is TRBV20-1, the J call TRBJ1-2, with D perhaps matching TRBD1 (5 bases). From germline, CDR1 is DFQATT and CDR2 SNEGSKA (reference sequence). The V gene lost 2 bases and the J gene lost 8 bases, with 9 bases spanning the gap. The CDR3 length is 11 residues. The CDR3 region is CSARPQGGYTF. CDR3 nucleotide sequence: TGCAGTGCTAGACCCCAGGGCGGCTACACCTTC.

The chain recombines TRBV7-9 with TRBJ1-1, with a tentative D call TRBD1 (6 bases). The germline V gene encodes CDR1 SEHNR and CDR2 FQNEAQ (reference sequence). V was cut by 5 bases and J by 4 bases, with 17 bases left in between. The CDR3 sequence is 15 residues long. Here the CDR3 DNA reads TGTGCCAGCAGCCACCGGGACACTGCTTTCACTGAAGCTTTCTTT. Translated: CASSHRDTAFTEAFF. The full variable domain, its missing parts supplied by reference TRBV7-9 and TRBJ1-1, is DTGVSQNPRHKITKRGQNVTFRCDPISEHNRLYWYRQTLGQGPEFLTYFQNEAQLEKSRLLSDRFSAERPKGSFSTLEIQRTEQGDSAMYLCASSHRDTAFTEAFFGQGTRLTVV.

V and J are TRBV10-3 and TRBJ1-3; 7 bases are shared with TRBD1. V dropped 4 bases and J dropped 8; count of bases not matched to a gene: 5. The CDR3 loop spans 13 amino acids. The germline CDR1 and CDR2 sequences are ENHRY and SYGVKD. The CDR3 DNA follows: TGTGCCATCAGTGCTGGACAGGAGGACACCATATATTTT. Translation gives CAISAGQEDTIYF.